This is a list of T cell receptor beta chains from one sample in a study of spatial heterogeneity in lung cancer. MiXCR, applied by TCRdb to the 5' RACE reads, yields one record per CDR3 protein. The sample holds roughly 5,000 distinct CDR3 sequences, about 8% seen once. The source was lung tumor tissue, collected at surgery. Receptor source: a female donor with early-stage non-small cell lung cancer. Both conserved end residues are part of each CDR3. Fields, in order: CDR3 DNA, CDR3 protein, clone size, J gene, D gene, V gene. The D gene is left open where the match is weak. Size is omitted from some rows. Given values are once, few, many or a class for expanded clones.

CDR3nt: TGTGCCAGTAGTCCGGGGCTCGGAGGGGGCTACACCTTC; CDR3aa: CASSPGLGGGYTF; abundance: medium-sized; j_gene: TRBJ1-2; d_gene: NA; v_gene: TRBV19
CDR3nt: TGCAGCGTTCAACCTAAGGAGACCCAGTACTTC; CDR3aa: CSVQPKETQYF; abundance: medium-sized; j_gene: TRBJ2-5; d_gene: NA; v_gene: TRBV29-1
CDR3nt: TGTGCCAGCAGCCGATCCGGAGGCCTAGCGGCCGGGGGAGATACGCAGTATTTT; CDR3aa: CASSRSGGLAAGGDTQYF; abundance: medium-sized; j_gene: TRBJ2-3; d_gene: TRBD2; v_gene: TRBV7-6
CDR3nt: TGTGCCACAGCAGATCAGCCTCCCGTTACGAACTATGGCTACACCTTC; CDR3aa: CATADQPPVTNYGYTF; abundance: NA; j_gene: TRBJ1-2; d_gene: NA; v_gene: TRBV6-2/TRBV6-3
CDR3nt: TGCAGTGCTCTATCCGGGACTTCCCTCTACAATGAGCAGTTCTTC; CDR3aa: CSALSGTSLYNEQFF; abundance: medium-sized; j_gene: TRBJ2-1; d_gene: NA; v_gene: TRBV20-1
CDR3nt: TGCAGTATCCCTAGCGGGGGCCCCCAAGAGACCCAGTACTTC; CDR3aa: CSIPSGGPQETQYF; abundance: NA; j_gene: TRBJ2-5; d_gene: TRBD2; v_gene: TRBV20-1
CDR3nt: TGCGCCAGCAGCCAACCCTCGGCCACGGGTAGCGGACCTTCAGATACGCAGTATTTT; CDR3aa: CASSQPSATGSGPSDTQYF; abundance: large; j_gene: TRBJ2-3; d_gene: NA; v_gene: TRBV4-3
CDR3nt: TGTGCCAGCAGCCCCCGGGGGCAGAATGGGGAGCTGTTTTTT; CDR3aa: CASSPRGQNGELFF; abundance: NA; j_gene: TRBJ2-2; d_gene: NA; v_gene: TRBV11-3
CDR3nt: TGTGCCAGCAGCGTATATAGCGGGGGGACGGAGACCCAGTACTTC; CDR3aa: CASSVYSGGTETQYF; abundance: many; j_gene: TRBJ2-5; d_gene: TRBD2; v_gene: TRBV9
CDR3nt: TGTGCCAGCAGCTTGGCTCAGGAGACCCAGTACTTC; CDR3aa: CASSLAQETQYF; abundance: NA; j_gene: TRBJ2-5; d_gene: NA; v_gene: TRBV5-6
CDR3nt: TGTGCCAGCAGTTTCCAACGAAAGGGGGCCGATGAGCAGTTCTTC; CDR3aa: CASSFQRKGADEQFF; abundance: medium-sized; j_gene: TRBJ2-1; d_gene: TRBD1; v_gene: TRBV6-5
CDR3nt: TGCAGTGCTAAGGACCTCCTTAGGGGTAATGAAAAACTGTTTTTT; CDR3aa: CSAKDLLRGNEKLFF; abundance: medium-sized; j_gene: TRBJ1-4; d_gene: NA; v_gene: TRBV20-1
CDR3nt: TGCGCCAGCAGCTTGGAGGTGAACACTGAAGCTTTCTTT; CDR3aa: CASSLEVNTEAFF; abundance: few; j_gene: TRBJ1-1; d_gene: NA; v_gene: TRBV5-1
CDR3nt: TGTGCCAGTAGTATCGGGGACAGGGAAAGCTATGGCTACACCTTC; CDR3aa: CASSIGDRESYGYTF; abundance: medium-sized; j_gene: TRBJ1-2; d_gene: TRBD1; v_gene: TRBV19
CDR3nt: TGTGCCAGCAGCTCGGGACTAGCTTTAACAGATACGCAGTATTTT; CDR3aa: CASSSGLALTDTQYF; abundance: medium-sized; j_gene: TRBJ2-3; d_gene: TRBD2; v_gene: TRBV7-3
CDR3nt: TGTGCCAGCAGCCAAGCAGAGGTTACCTACGAGCAGTACTTC; CDR3aa: CASSQAEVTYEQYF; abundance: medium-sized; j_gene: TRBJ2-7; d_gene: NA; v_gene: TRBV3-1
CDR3nt: TGTGCCAGCAGCCTGGGCGGGGGGGACGCAGATACGCAGTATTTT; CDR3aa: CASSLGGGDADTQYF; abundance: many; j_gene: TRBJ2-3; d_gene: TRBD2; v_gene: TRBV7-3
CDR3nt: TGTGCCAGTAAGAGGGTGGGTTCCCACGAGCAGTACTTC; CDR3aa: CASKRVGSHEQYF; abundance: many; j_gene: TRBJ2-7; d_gene: NA; v_gene: TRBV27
CDR3nt: TGTGCTAGCGCGTTATCGGAAGGGACCCAGTACTTC; CDR3aa: CASALSEGTQYF; abundance: medium-sized; j_gene: TRBJ2-5; d_gene: NA; v_gene: TRBV12-5
CDR3nt: TGTGCCAGCAGCCAAGCTTCGGGACTACGCGTGGAGCAGTTCTTC; CDR3aa: CASSQASGLRVEQFF; abundance: NA; j_gene: TRBJ2-1; d_gene: TRBD2; v_gene: TRBV7-9
CDR3nt: TGTGCCAGCAGTACGTGGGGACAACTGGCTGGTGGAACCGGGGAGCTGTTTTTT; CDR3aa: CASSTWGQLAGGTGELFF; abundance: medium-sized; j_gene: TRBJ2-2; d_gene: NA; v_gene: TRBV2
CDR3nt: TGTGCCAGCAGCTTGGATTTCGGCGGGGAGCTGTTTTTT; CDR3aa: CASSLDFGGELFF; abundance: medium-sized; j_gene: TRBJ2-2; d_gene: NA; v_gene: TRBV5-6
CDR3nt: TGTGCCAGCACGTTGGGGCAGGGGGGCGAGCAGTACTTC; CDR3aa: CASTLGQGGEQYF; abundance: medium-sized; j_gene: TRBJ2-7; d_gene: NA; v_gene: TRBV7-2
CDR3nt: TGCGCCAGCAGCCAATATCCGGGACGGAGCACCGGGGAGCTGTTTTTT; CDR3aa: CASSQYPGRSTGELFF; abundance: NA; j_gene: TRBJ2-2; d_gene: NA; v_gene: TRBV4-3
CDR3nt: TGCAGTGTGACCTCGACAGGGGTCGAGCAGTACTTC; CDR3aa: CSVTSTGVEQYF; abundance: medium-sized; j_gene: TRBJ2-7; d_gene: TRBD1; v_gene: TRBV20-1
CDR3nt: TGTGCCAGCAGCCAATCGTGGACATACCCGCATTATGGCTTCACCTTC; CDR3aa: CASSQSWTYPHYGFTF; abundance: NA; j_gene: TRBJ1-2; d_gene: NA; v_gene: TRBV16
CDR3nt: TGTGCCAGCAGCTCTACCGGACGGGAAGCTTTCTTT; CDR3aa: CASSSTGREAFF; abundance: medium-sized; j_gene: TRBJ1-1; d_gene: NA; v_gene: TRBV7-6
CDR3nt: TGTGCCAGCTCACCAGAGGGACAGGGCAATTCACCCCTCCACTTT; CDR3aa: CASSPEGQGNSPLHF; abundance: medium-sized; j_gene: TRBJ1-6; d_gene: TRBD1; v_gene: TRBV18
CDR3nt: TGTGCCAGCAGCCGAACCTTTGGGATTGGGCTGAACAATGAGCAGTTCTTC; CDR3aa: CASSRTFGIGLNNEQFF; abundance: many; j_gene: TRBJ2-1; d_gene: NA; v_gene: TRBV11-2
CDR3nt: TGTGCCATCGCTGTCGCTGGTGAGACTAGCGGGAGTCACAATGAGCAGTTCTTC; CDR3aa: CAIAVAGETSGSHNEQFF; abundance: few; j_gene: TRBJ2-1; d_gene: TRBD2; v_gene: TRBV10-3
CDR3nt: TGTGCCAGCAGCCACGGACAGGGGATGGAGACCCAGTACTTC; CDR3aa: CASSHGQGMETQYF; abundance: NA; j_gene: TRBJ2-5; d_gene: TRBD1; v_gene: TRBV4-2
CDR3nt: TGCGCCAGCAGTGACAATAGGAGAGATACGCAGTATTTT; CDR3aa: CASSDNRRDTQYF; abundance: NA; j_gene: TRBJ2-3; d_gene: NA; v_gene: TRBV10-1
CDR3nt: TGCAGCGTTGCATGGACAGGGGTGGGAGGCTACACCTTC; CDR3aa: CSVAWTGVGGYTF; abundance: many; j_gene: TRBJ1-2; d_gene: TRBD1; v_gene: TRBV29-1
CDR3nt: TGTGCCAGCCGGCTGACTAGCGGGGTCCCGCGAGATACGCAGTATTTT; CDR3aa: CASRLTSGVPRDTQYF; abundance: many; j_gene: TRBJ2-3; d_gene: TRBD2; v_gene: TRBV7-2
CDR3nt: TGTGCCAGCAGCTTACAGCGGGAGGACACAGATACGCAGTATTTT; CDR3aa: CASSLQREDTDTQYF; abundance: many; j_gene: TRBJ2-3; d_gene: TRBD2; v_gene: TRBV5-4
CDR3nt: TGTGCCAGCAGTTACCAAAGGACAGGGGATTGGCGTGCAGATACGCAGTATTTT; CDR3aa: CASSYQRTGDWRADTQYF; abundance: medium-sized; j_gene: TRBJ2-3; d_gene: TRBD1; v_gene: TRBV27
CDR3nt: TGTGCCAGCAGCTTAATTAGAGTCCTGGGGACAGGCTCTGGAAACACCATATATTTT; CDR3aa: CASSLIRVLGTGSGNTIYF; abundance: medium-sized; j_gene: TRBJ1-3; d_gene: TRBD1; v_gene: TRBV7-9
CDR3nt: TGTGCCAGCAGCTTTTTTAAGTTAAGCAATCAGCCCCAGCATTTT; CDR3aa: CASSFFKLSNQPQHF; abundance: few; j_gene: TRBJ1-5; d_gene: NA; v_gene: TRBV5-6
CDR3nt: TGCAGTGCCCTGACTAGCGGAAACACAGATACGCAGTATTTT; CDR3aa: CSALTSGNTDTQYF; abundance: few; j_gene: TRBJ2-3; d_gene: TRBD2; v_gene: TRBV20-1
CDR3nt: TGTGCCAGCAGCTTGGGCTCCGCATATACGCAGTATTTT; CDR3aa: CASSLGSAYTQYF; abundance: many; j_gene: TRBJ2-3; d_gene: NA; v_gene: TRBV7-2
CDR3nt: TGTGCCAGCAGTTTCAGCGGGAGAGCGGATACGCAGTATTTT; CDR3aa: CASSFSGRADTQYF; abundance: many; j_gene: TRBJ2-3; d_gene: TRBD2; v_gene: TRBV6-5
CDR3nt: TGTGCCAGCAGCTTAATGGAGGCGGGCAATGAGCAGTTCTTC; CDR3aa: CASSLMEAGNEQFF; abundance: NA; j_gene: TRBJ2-1; d_gene: NA; v_gene: TRBV11-2
CDR3nt: TGCAGTGCTAGAGATCGGCAGCCCAATCAGCCCCAGCATTTT; CDR3aa: CSARDRQPNQPQHF; abundance: medium-sized; j_gene: TRBJ1-5; d_gene: NA; v_gene: TRBV20-1
CDR3nt: TGTGCCAGCAGCCAAGATGGAAATTCCTACAATGAGCAGTTCTTC; CDR3aa: CASSQDGNSYNEQFF; abundance: medium-sized; j_gene: TRBJ2-1; d_gene: NA; v_gene: TRBV4-2
CDR3nt: TGTGCCAGCAGCGTAGGAGAAGGAAACACCATATATTTT; CDR3aa: CASSVGEGNTIYF; abundance: medium-sized; j_gene: TRBJ1-3; d_gene: NA; v_gene: TRBV9
CDR3nt: TGCAGTGCCACGTCCACAGGGGCCTTAAGCTCCTACGAGCAGTACTTC; CDR3aa: CSATSTGALSSYEQYF; abundance: many; j_gene: TRBJ2-7; d_gene: TRBD1; v_gene: TRBV20-1